This T cell receptor beta chain derives from a study of T cells in Graves' hyperthyroidism and ophthalmopathy. Overall study findings and caveats: Ophthalmopathy got predicted by the model a median roughly six months before its onset. Within blood appeared most thyroid clonotypes that had expanded above 0.001.

Comments on this clonotype: Its antigen is still unknown.

CDR1 and CDR2 (germline): MNHNS, SASEGT. Trimming stripped 5 bases from V and 6 bases from J, with 11 bases between. The CDR3 contains 13 residues. TCR beta CDR3 sequences were amplified from RNA transcripts. The HTBI primer set drove a first-round RT-PCR of the TCR CDR3. Each CDR3 protein is one row after TCRdb ran MiXCR on the multiplex PCR reads. The table has hundreds of thousands of distinct CDR3 sequences, 11% to 15% seen once. Graves' hyperthyroidism was deemed stable given no ophthalmopathy progression within 18 months. Input material: blood. This sequence joins TRBV6-1 and TRBJ1-5; D is possibly TRBD1 (5 bases). This TCR derives from a woman under 30 with Graves' hyperthyroidism. The CDR3 DNA sequence: TGTGCCAGCAGTTTGGACAAGAGTCAGCCCCAGCATTTT. Amino acid sequence: CASSLDKSQPQHF.